This T cell receptor beta chain originates from a study of a mutant IDH1 vaccine in newly diagnosed glioma (dated by TCRdb to the early 2020s). For the study in its entirety: The 30 to 40 treated patients were approximately 60% male and roughly 40% female, with a mean age of approximately 38 years. Peripheral blood was collected at six visits: V03 (baseline), V05, V07, V10, V12 and V13. For exploratory analyses, about two dozen treated patients had longitudinal TCRB deep sequencing done wherever samples were available. Before enrollment, patients had received standard therapy of radiotherapy alone, temozolomide alone, or radiochemotherapy with temozolomide; most received the combination. General study outcomes and caveats: Pseudoprogression seemed to be unrelated to changes in the top peripheral T cell clonotypes found by TCRB sequencing. Availability determined which PBMC samples were chosen for TCRB deep sequencing. Across multiple MHC alleles, vaccine-induced immune responses were seen in around 93% of patients. According to the authors, sample limitations meant that analyses of patient blood samples could not be reproduced.

As regards this clone: The target of this receptor is not known. No much larger clonotype is one base removed from it; base qualities were not supplied.

The CDR3, cysteine through phenylalanine, is 15 amino acids long. CDR3 DNA only is kept here, 45 bases in frame from base 1. V is cut back by 2 bases and J by 4 bases, with 5 bases in the junction unmatched. CDR1 KGHSH and CDR2 LQKENI are derived from the germline V gene. Receptors were amplified or captured by the immunoSEQ multiplex PCR assay. Following the manufacturer's protocol, the hsTCRB Kit was used to amplify rearranged TCR beta chain sequences. TCRB libraries were sequenced on an Illumina MiSeq. The study's processing was this. The proprietary platform of the kit vendor was used for demultiplexing, trimming and gene mapping. Not all clones reach the TCRdb copy of this immuneACCESS table, which keeps in-frame sequences only. Checked studies attribute under half of the gap to unresolved V genes and leave the rest unexplained. The V and J calls and the clone size are those of that table, but D and trimming were determined from the DNA. The sample records fewer than 65,000 clones, more than 60% of which are singletons. The ten top clones hold less than 2% of the sample.

Sample time point, as interpreted from the label and publication: baseline, week 1 (first vaccination visit). The sample's treatment or condition label, in plain terms: pre-vaccination baseline after standard-of-care therapy. The donors had newly diagnosed IDH1-mutant astrocytomas of WHO grade 3 or 4 that showed loss of nuclear ATRX. The samples were drawn from NOA16, a multicentre, single-arm, open-label phase I trial in Germany that tested a mutant IDH1 peptide vaccine in humans for the first time. For immunogenicity testing, the blood drawn at visit V03 was used as the baseline sample. Genomic DNA for TCRB sequencing was extracted from EDTA blood using the DNeasy Blood and Tissue Kit.

The TCR sequence derives from a woman aged 40 to 50 with glioma. The chain joins TRBV18 to TRBJ1-1; a stretch of 9 junction bases matches TRBD1. The sample was PBMCs, taken from a glioma patient treated with radiotherapy, temozolomide or both. The nucleotides read TGTGCCAGCTCACCAGTGGGACAGGGTGGCACTGAAGCTTTCTTT. Its protein product is CASSPVGQGGTEAFF.